The T cell receptor (beta chain) under discussion was sequenced for a study of shared clonotypes between healthy human individuals. Only in-frame clones appear in the TCRdb table, and some are missing; sequencing was by immunoSEQ multiplex PCR. This sample has 550,000 to 700,000 clones, with more than 70% found just once. Germline V lookup: CDR1 MRHNA, CDR2 SNTAGT. CDR3 length: 13 amino acids. With 4 bases removed from V and 2 bases from J, the gap between germline ends came to 8 bases. This sequence joins TRBV6-4 and TRBJ1-1; D is undetermined. This TCR was sampled from a woman under 40 in good health. The sequencing sample was made of memory CD4+ T cells sorted from blood. Indicated subset: CD45RA-negative fraction. CDR3 amino acids: CASSVDGNTEAFF. CDR3 in DNA: TGTGCCAGCAGTGTGGACGGAAACACTGAAGCTTTCTTT.